This is a list of T cell receptor beta chains from one sample in a study of T-cell memory formation after mild COVID-19. Via MiXCR, TCRdb re-called the 5' RACE reads, giving one row per CDR3 protein. Found here are fewer than 350,000 distinct CDR3 sequences, roughly 13% of them singletons; the top ten hold around a fifth. Sequencing was carried out using PBMCs or a T cell subset sorted from them (not recorded which). These receptor sequences come from a man between 18 and 29 years old who had mild COVID-19 (a few samples of this study predate the infection). Cell type and time point are not known. The CDR3 runs from the conserved cysteine through the conserved F or W. Each record gives: CDR3 protein, CDR3 DNA, V gene, clone size, D gene, J gene. The D gene is left open where the match is weak. Only some rows state a clone size, as once, few, many or a class for expanded clones.

CDR3aa: CASSQGQGYSTDTQYF; CDR3nt: TGTGCCAGCAGCCAAGGACAGGGCTATAGCACAGATACGCAGTATTTT; v_gene: TRBV7-9; abundance: many; d_gene: TRBD1; j_gene: TRBJ2-3
CDR3aa: CASSPPRAEDTGELFF; CDR3nt: TGTGCCAGCTCACCACCGAGGGCGGAAGACACCGGGGAGCTGTTTTTT; v_gene: TRBV18; abundance: few; d_gene: -; j_gene: TRBJ2-2
CDR3aa: CASSYEGGLSEQYF; CDR3nt: TGTGCCAGCAGTTACGAGGGGGGGCTCTCCGAGCAGTACTTC; v_gene: TRBV6-5; abundance: -; d_gene: -; j_gene: TRBJ2-7
CDR3aa: CASRRTNARPDTQYF; CDR3nt: TGTGCCAGCAGACGCACCAACGCCCGGCCAGATACGCAGTATTTT; v_gene: TRBV6-2/TRBV6-3; abundance: few; d_gene: -; j_gene: TRBJ2-3
CDR3aa: CASNPEGTDTQYF; CDR3nt: TGTGCCAGCAATCCAGAGGGCACAGATACGCAGTATTTT; v_gene: TRBV12-3/TRBV12-4; abundance: many; d_gene: -; j_gene: TRBJ2-3
CDR3aa: CASIHPRVNTEAFF; CDR3nt: TGTGCCAGCATCCACCCGAGGGTGAACACTGAAGCTTTCTTT; v_gene: TRBV12-3/TRBV12-4; abundance: many; d_gene: -; j_gene: TRBJ1-1
CDR3aa: CASSQRNQETQYF; CDR3nt: TGTGCCAGCAGCCAAAGGAACCAAGAGACCCAGTACTTC; v_gene: TRBV14; abundance: -; d_gene: -; j_gene: TRBJ2-5
CDR3aa: CASSSGEKQYF; CDR3nt: TGTGCCAGCAGCTCAGGAGAGAAGCAGTACTTC; v_gene: TRBV12-3/TRBV12-4; abundance: -; d_gene: -; j_gene: TRBJ2-7
CDR3aa: CASSQTSVITDTQYF; CDR3nt: TGTGCCAGCAGCCAAACTAGCGTAATCACAGATACGCAGTATTTT; v_gene: TRBV3-1; abundance: -; d_gene: TRBD2; j_gene: TRBJ2-3
CDR3aa: CASSQGPGDRAYEQYF; CDR3nt: TGCGCCAGCAGCCAAGGTCCCGGGGACAGAGCTTACGAGCAGTACTTC; v_gene: TRBV4-1; abundance: many; d_gene: TRBD1; j_gene: TRBJ2-7
CDR3aa: CSVDGQPGETQYF; CDR3nt: TGCAGCGTTGACGGCCAGCCTGGGGAGACCCAGTACTTC; v_gene: TRBV29-1; abundance: -; d_gene: -; j_gene: TRBJ2-5
CDR3aa: CASSLAGQRGEKLFF; CDR3nt: TGTGCCAGCAGCTTAGCGGGGCAACGGGGGGAAAAACTGTTTTTT; v_gene: TRBV7-2; abundance: few; d_gene: -; j_gene: TRBJ1-4
CDR3aa: CASSLDRGGGYTF; CDR3nt: TGTGCCAGCAGTCTCGACAGGGGAGGTGGCTACACCTTC; v_gene: TRBV27; abundance: -; d_gene: TRBD1; j_gene: TRBJ1-2
CDR3aa: CASSEGFGNTEAFF; CDR3nt: TGTGCCAGCAGTGAAGGCTTCGGGAACACTGAAGCTTTCTTT; v_gene: TRBV25-1; abundance: -; d_gene: -; j_gene: TRBJ1-1
CDR3aa: CASAHLGTDTQYF; CDR3nt: TGTGCCAGCGCCCATCTCGGGACAGATACGCAGTATTTT; v_gene: TRBV27; abundance: few; d_gene: -; j_gene: TRBJ2-3
CDR3aa: CATSRPDSLTLHF; CDR3nt: TGTGCCACCAGCAGACCGGACTCACTCACCCTCCACTTT; v_gene: TRBV15; abundance: -; d_gene: -; j_gene: TRBJ1-6
CDR3aa: CSARERGHPLTGELFF; CDR3nt: TGCAGTGCTAGAGAGAGGGGACACCCACTCACCGGGGAGCTGTTTTTT; v_gene: TRBV20-1; abundance: few; d_gene: -; j_gene: TRBJ2-2
CDR3aa: CASSLGVSQPQHF; CDR3nt: TGTGCCAGCAGCTTAGGGGTTTCACAGCCCCAGCATTTT; v_gene: TRBV7-9; abundance: few; d_gene: -; j_gene: TRBJ1-5
CDR3aa: CASSTEYGQPQHF; CDR3nt: TGTGCCAGCAGTACGGAGTACGGTCAGCCCCAGCATTTT; v_gene: TRBV27; abundance: few; d_gene: -; j_gene: TRBJ1-5
CDR3aa: CASRIRGTGSGSPLHF; CDR3nt: TGTGCCAGCAGGATTAGGGGGACGGGCTCCGGGTCACCCCTCCACTTT; v_gene: TRBV7-2; abundance: few; d_gene: -; j_gene: TRBJ1-6
CDR3aa: CASSQVQPGEAFF; CDR3nt: TGTGCCAGCAGCCAAGTCCAGCCGGGTGAAGCTTTCTTT; v_gene: TRBV3-1; abundance: few; d_gene: -; j_gene: TRBJ1-1
CDR3aa: CASSHGQGNEWYGYTF; CDR3nt: TGCGCCAGCAGCCATGGACAGGGAAACGAGTGGTATGGCTACACCTTC; v_gene: TRBV4-1; abundance: few; d_gene: TRBD1; j_gene: TRBJ1-2
CDR3aa: CASNSDPNNEQFF; CDR3nt: TGCGCCAGCAATTCGGACCCTAACAATGAGCAGTTCTTC; v_gene: TRBV5-1; abundance: many; d_gene: -; j_gene: TRBJ2-1
CDR3aa: CASSLQGINTEAFF; CDR3nt: TGTGCCAGCAGCCTACAGGGCATTAACACTGAAGCTTTCTTT; v_gene: TRBV7-8; abundance: -; d_gene: -; j_gene: TRBJ1-1
CDR3aa: CASSPPGIDGYTF; CDR3nt: TGTGCCAGCAGCCCTCCTGGGATCGATGGCTACACCTTC; v_gene: TRBV14; abundance: -; d_gene: -; j_gene: TRBJ1-2
CDR3aa: CASHNQPQHF; CDR3nt: TGTGCCAGCCATAATCAGCCCCAGCATTTT; v_gene: TRBV28; abundance: few; d_gene: -; j_gene: TRBJ1-5
CDR3aa: CASSPTDSRLNIQYF; CDR3nt: TGCGCCAGCAGCCCCACCGACAGTCGGCTAAACATTCAGTACTTC; v_gene: TRBV5-1; abundance: -; d_gene: -; j_gene: TRBJ2-4
CDR3aa: CASSPTIGAETQYF; CDR3nt: TGTGCCAGCAGCCCCACTATCGGGGCCGAGACCCAGTACTTC; v_gene: TRBV3-1; abundance: -; d_gene: -; j_gene: TRBJ2-5
CDR3aa: CASSPQGFIYEQYF; CDR3nt: TGTGCCAGCAGCCCACAGGGTTTTATCTACGAGCAGTACTTC; v_gene: TRBV5-6; abundance: few; d_gene: -; j_gene: TRBJ2-7
CDR3aa: CASSQQTGSETQYF; CDR3nt: TGTGCCAGCAGCCAACAGACAGGATCGGAGACCCAGTACTTC; v_gene: TRBV3-1; abundance: -; d_gene: -; j_gene: TRBJ2-5
CDR3aa: CASRQLAIYTDTQYF; CDR3nt: TGTGCCAGCAGGCAACTAGCGATCTACACAGATACGCAGTATTTT; v_gene: TRBV6-2/TRBV6-3; abundance: few; d_gene: TRBD2; j_gene: TRBJ2-3
CDR3aa: CASSFLRNRDKEQFF; CDR3nt: TGTGCCAGCAGCTTCCTGCGGAACCGGGACAAAGAGCAGTTCTTC; v_gene: TRBV28; abundance: few; d_gene: -; j_gene: TRBJ2-1
CDR3aa: CSARVRTMNTEAFF; CDR3nt: TGCAGTGCTAGAGTGCGGACAATGAACACTGAAGCTTTCTTT; v_gene: TRBV20-1; abundance: few; d_gene: -; j_gene: TRBJ1-1
CDR3aa: CASTEGRAVSPEAFF; CDR3nt: TGTGCCAGCACTGAGGGCAGGGCAGTTTCACCTGAAGCTTTCTTT; v_gene: TRBV6-1; abundance: -; d_gene: -; j_gene: TRBJ1-1
CDR3aa: CASSQTDRGFYNEQFF; CDR3nt: TGTGCCAGCTCCCAGACGGACAGGGGGTTCTACAATGAGCAGTTCTTC; v_gene: TRBV18; abundance: many; d_gene: TRBD1; j_gene: TRBJ2-1
CDR3aa: CSARDFRTSTDTQYF; CDR3nt: TGCAGTGCCCGGGACTTTCGAACTAGCACAGATACGCAGTATTTT; v_gene: TRBV20-1; abundance: -; d_gene: -; j_gene: TRBJ2-3
CDR3aa: CASSPVVSSANEKLFF; CDR3nt: TGTGCCAGCAGCCCGGTGGTCTCCTCGGCTAATGAAAAACTGTTTTTT; v_gene: TRBV7-9; abundance: -; d_gene: -; j_gene: TRBJ1-4
CDR3aa: CASTDRGRTDTQYF; CDR3nt: TGTGCCAGCACCGACAGGGGGCGCACAGATACGCAGTATTTT; v_gene: TRBV12-3/TRBV12-4; abundance: once; d_gene: TRBD1; j_gene: TRBJ2-3
CDR3aa: CASSAYQGYEQFF; CDR3nt: TGTGCCAGCTCAGCCTACCAGGGTTATGAGCAGTTCTTC; v_gene: TRBV18; abundance: -; d_gene: -; j_gene: TRBJ2-1
CDR3aa: CASSPPQTTYEQYF; CDR3nt: TGCGCCAGCAGCCCACCACAGACCACCTACGAGCAGTACTTC; v_gene: TRBV5-1; abundance: few; d_gene: -; j_gene: TRBJ2-7
CDR3aa: CASSLVGQGGLKTQYF; CDR3nt: TGTGCCAGCAGTTTAGTCGGACAGGGAGGATTAAAGACCCAGTACTTC; v_gene: TRBV27; abundance: few; d_gene: TRBD1; j_gene: TRBJ2-5
CDR3aa: CASSRPVVDKNIQYF; CDR3nt: TGTGCCAGCAGCCGGCCGGTGGTGGACAAAAACATTCAGTACTTC; v_gene: TRBV7-9; abundance: few; d_gene: -; j_gene: TRBJ2-4
CDR3aa: CASSLTGTGRMNTEAFF; CDR3nt: TGTGCCAGCAGCTTAACCGGGACAGGGCGCATGAACACTGAAGCTTTCTTT; v_gene: TRBV7-2; abundance: few; d_gene: TRBD1; j_gene: TRBJ1-1
CDR3aa: CASSLIISGVDQPQHF; CDR3nt: TGTGCCAGCAGTTTAATCATCAGTGGGGTGGATCAGCCCCAGCATTTT; v_gene: TRBV12-3/TRBV12-4; abundance: -; d_gene: -; j_gene: TRBJ1-5
CDR3aa: CASSGAENTEAFF; CDR3nt: TGTGCCAGCAGTGGGGCCGAGAACACTGAAGCTTTCTTT; v_gene: TRBV25-1; abundance: few; d_gene: -; j_gene: TRBJ1-1
CDR3aa: CASNHLGLRADTQYF; CDR3nt: TGTGCCAGCAACCATCTGGGGCTCCGTGCAGATACGCAGTATTTT; v_gene: TRBV7-2; abundance: few; d_gene: -; j_gene: TRBJ2-3
CDR3aa: CASSQDLPGYGQPQHF; CDR3nt: TGCGCCAGCAGCCAAGATCTTCCAGGCTATGGCCAGCCCCAGCATTTT; v_gene: TRBV4-3; abundance: many; d_gene: -; j_gene: TRBJ1-5
CDR3aa: CASSSEPLRRETQYF; CDR3nt: TGCGCCAGCAGCTCGGAACCACTCCGGAGGGAGACCCAGTACTTC; v_gene: TRBV5-1; abundance: many; d_gene: -; j_gene: TRBJ2-5
CDR3aa: CASSPGSGVGSPLHF; CDR3nt: TGTGCCAGCAGCCCAGGAAGCGGCGTGGGTTCACCCCTCCACTTT; v_gene: TRBV7-2; abundance: -; d_gene: -; j_gene: TRBJ1-6
CDR3aa: CASSFLRENTEAFF; CDR3nt: TGTGCCAGCAGCTTCCTAAGGGAAAACACTGAAGCTTTCTTT; v_gene: TRBV5-8; abundance: -; d_gene: -; j_gene: TRBJ1-1
CDR3aa: CASSLGSARNQPQHF; CDR3nt: TGTGCCAGCAGTCTCGGGTCAGCCCGCAATCAGCCCCAGCATTTT; v_gene: TRBV6-2/TRBV6-3; abundance: -; d_gene: -; j_gene: TRBJ1-5
CDR3aa: CASSEQGVTEAFF; CDR3nt: TGTGCCAGCAGCGAACAGGGGGTCACTGAAGCTTTCTTT; v_gene: TRBV9; abundance: -; d_gene: TRBD1; j_gene: TRBJ1-1
CDR3aa: CASSHARGSETEKLFF; CDR3nt: TGCGCCAGCAGCCACGCCCGGGGAAGCGAAACTGAAAAACTGTTTTTT; v_gene: TRBV4-1; abundance: few; d_gene: -; j_gene: TRBJ1-4
CDR3aa: CASSPWTSGGAGETQYF; CDR3nt: TGTGCCAGCAGTCCCTGGACTAGCGGGGGGGCCGGGGAGACCCAGTACTTC; v_gene: TRBV12-3/TRBV12-4; abundance: few; d_gene: TRBD2; j_gene: TRBJ2-5
CDR3aa: CASSLDSHYEQYF; CDR3nt: TGTGCCAGCAGCTTGGACTCTCACTACGAGCAGTACTTC; v_gene: TRBV7-8; abundance: few; d_gene: -; j_gene: TRBJ2-7